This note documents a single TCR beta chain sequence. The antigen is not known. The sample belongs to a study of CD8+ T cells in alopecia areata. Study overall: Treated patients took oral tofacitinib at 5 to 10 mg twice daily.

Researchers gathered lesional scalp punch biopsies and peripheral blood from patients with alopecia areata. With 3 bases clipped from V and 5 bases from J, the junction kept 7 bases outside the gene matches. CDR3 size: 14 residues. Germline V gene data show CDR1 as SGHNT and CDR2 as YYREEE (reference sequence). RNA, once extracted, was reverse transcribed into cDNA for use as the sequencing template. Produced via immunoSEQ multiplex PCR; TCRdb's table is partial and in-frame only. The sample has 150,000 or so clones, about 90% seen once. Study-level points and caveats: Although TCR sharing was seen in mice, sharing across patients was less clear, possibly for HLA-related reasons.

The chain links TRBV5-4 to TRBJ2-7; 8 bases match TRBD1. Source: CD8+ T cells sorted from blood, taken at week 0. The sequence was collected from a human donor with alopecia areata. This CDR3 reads CASSWTGQWDEQYF. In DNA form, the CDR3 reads TGTGCCAGCAGCTGGACAGGGCAGTGGGACGAGCAGTACTTC.